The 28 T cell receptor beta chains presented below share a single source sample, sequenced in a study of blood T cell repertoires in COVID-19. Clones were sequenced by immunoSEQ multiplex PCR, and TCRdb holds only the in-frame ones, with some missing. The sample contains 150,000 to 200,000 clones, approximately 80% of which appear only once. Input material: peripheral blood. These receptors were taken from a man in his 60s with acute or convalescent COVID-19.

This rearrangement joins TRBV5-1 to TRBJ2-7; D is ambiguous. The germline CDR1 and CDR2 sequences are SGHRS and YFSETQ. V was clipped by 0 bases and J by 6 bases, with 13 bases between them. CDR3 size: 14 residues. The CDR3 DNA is TGCGCCAGCAGCTTGGGCGGTGCGGCTTCCGAGCAGTACTTC. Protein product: CASSLGGAASEQYF.

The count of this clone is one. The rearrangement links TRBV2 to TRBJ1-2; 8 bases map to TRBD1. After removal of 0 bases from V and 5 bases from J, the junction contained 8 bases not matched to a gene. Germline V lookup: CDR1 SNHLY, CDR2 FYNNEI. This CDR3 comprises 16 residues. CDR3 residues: CASSEARAGGRYGYTF. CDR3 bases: TGTGCCAGCAGTGAAGCGCGTGCAGGGGGCCGGTATGGCTACACCTTC. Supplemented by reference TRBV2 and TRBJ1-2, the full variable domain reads EPEVTQTPSHQVTQMGQEVILRCVPISNHLYFYWYRQILGQKVEFLVSFYNNEISEKSEIFDDQFSVERPDGSNFTLKIRSTKLEDSAMYFCASSEARAGGRYGYTFGSGTRLTVV.

The CDR3 protein is CASSPARGLQPQHF. The CDR3 DNA is TGTGCCAGCAGCCCCGCTAGGGGGCTTCAGCCCCAGCATTTT. This sequence joins TRBV6-6 and TRBJ1-5; 7 nucleotides align to TRBD1. The V and J ends lost 6 bases and 6 bases, in that order; junction bases with no gene match: 8. Germline V gene data show CDR1 as MNHNY and CDR2 as SVGAGI (reference sequence). This CDR3 comprises 14 residues.

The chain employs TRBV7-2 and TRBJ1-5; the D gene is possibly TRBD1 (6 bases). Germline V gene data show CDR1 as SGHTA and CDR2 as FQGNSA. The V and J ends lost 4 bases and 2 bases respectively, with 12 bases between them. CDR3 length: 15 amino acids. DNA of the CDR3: TGTGCCAGCAGCTATTCGAGACAGGGCAATCAGCCCCAGCATTTT. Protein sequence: CASSYSRQGNQPQHF. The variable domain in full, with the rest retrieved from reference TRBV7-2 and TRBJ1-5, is GAGVSQSPSNKVTEKGKDVELRCDPISGHTALYWYRQSLGQGLEFLIYFQGNSAPDKSGLPSDRFSAERTGGSVSTLTIQRTQQEDSAVYLCASSYSRQGNQPQHFGDGTRLSIL.

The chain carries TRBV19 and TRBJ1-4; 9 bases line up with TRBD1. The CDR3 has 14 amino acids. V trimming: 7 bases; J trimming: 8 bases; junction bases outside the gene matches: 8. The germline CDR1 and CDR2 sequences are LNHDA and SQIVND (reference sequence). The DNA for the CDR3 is TGTGCCAGTATTTCACAGGGGGCGGGGGAAAAACTGTTTTTT. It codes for CASISQGAGEKLFF.

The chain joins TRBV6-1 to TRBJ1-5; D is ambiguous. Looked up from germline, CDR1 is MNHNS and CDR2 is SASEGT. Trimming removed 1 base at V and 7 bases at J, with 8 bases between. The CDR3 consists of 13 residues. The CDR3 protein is CASSEGNKQPQHF. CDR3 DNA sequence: TGTGCCAGCAGTGAAGGCAACAAACAGCCCCAGCATTTT.

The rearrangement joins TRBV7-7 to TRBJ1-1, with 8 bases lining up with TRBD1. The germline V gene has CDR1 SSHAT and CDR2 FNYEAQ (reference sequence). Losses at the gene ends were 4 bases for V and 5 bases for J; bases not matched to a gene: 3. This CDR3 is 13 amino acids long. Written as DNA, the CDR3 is TGTGCCAGCAGCTCCGACAGGGGTACTGAAGCTTTCTTT. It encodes CASSSDRGTEAFF.

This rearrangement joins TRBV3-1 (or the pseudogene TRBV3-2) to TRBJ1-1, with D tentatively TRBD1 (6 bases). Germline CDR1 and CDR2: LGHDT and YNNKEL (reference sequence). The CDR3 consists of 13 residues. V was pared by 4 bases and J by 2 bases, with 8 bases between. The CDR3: CASSLGGNTEAFF. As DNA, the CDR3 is TGTGCCAGCAGCCTAGGGGGTAACACTGAAGCTTTCTTT.

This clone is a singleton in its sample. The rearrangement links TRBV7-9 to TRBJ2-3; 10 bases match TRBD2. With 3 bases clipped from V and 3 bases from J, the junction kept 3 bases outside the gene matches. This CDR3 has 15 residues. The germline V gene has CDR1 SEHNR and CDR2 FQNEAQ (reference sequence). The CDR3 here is CASSFLAGDTDTQYF. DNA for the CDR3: TGTGCCAGCAGCTTCCTAGCGGGGGATACAGATACGCAGTATTTT.

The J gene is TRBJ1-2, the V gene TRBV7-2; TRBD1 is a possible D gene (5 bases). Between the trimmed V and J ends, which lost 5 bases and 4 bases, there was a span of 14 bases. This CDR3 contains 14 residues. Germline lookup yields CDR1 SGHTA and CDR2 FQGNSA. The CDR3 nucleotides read TGTGCCAGCAGCCAGGCGGGAGGGGCCTATGGCTACACCTTC. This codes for CASSQAGGAYGYTF. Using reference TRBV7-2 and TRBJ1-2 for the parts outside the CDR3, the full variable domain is GAGVSQSPSNKVTEKGKDVELRCDPISGHTALYWYRQSLGQGLEFLIYFQGNSAPDKSGLPSDRFSAERTGGSVSTLTIQRTQQEDSAVYLCASSQAGGAYGYTFGSGTRLTVV.

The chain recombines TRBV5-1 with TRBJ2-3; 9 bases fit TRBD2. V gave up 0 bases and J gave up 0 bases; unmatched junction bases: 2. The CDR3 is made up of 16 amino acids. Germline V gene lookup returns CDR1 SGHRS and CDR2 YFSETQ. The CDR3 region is CASSLGLAGSTDTQYF. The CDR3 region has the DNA TGCGCCAGCAGCTTGGGCCTAGCGGGAAGCACAGATACGCAGTATTTT.

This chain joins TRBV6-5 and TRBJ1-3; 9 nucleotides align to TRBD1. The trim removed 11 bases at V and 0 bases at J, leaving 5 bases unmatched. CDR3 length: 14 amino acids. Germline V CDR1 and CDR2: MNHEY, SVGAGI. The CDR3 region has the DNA TGTGCCGCCCGACAGGGGGGCTCTGGAAACACCATATATTTT. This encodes CAARQGGSGNTIYF.

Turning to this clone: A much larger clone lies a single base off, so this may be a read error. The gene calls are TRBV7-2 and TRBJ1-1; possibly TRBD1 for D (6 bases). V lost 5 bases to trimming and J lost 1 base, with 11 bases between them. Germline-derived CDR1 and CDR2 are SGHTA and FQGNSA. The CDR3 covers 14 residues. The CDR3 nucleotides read TGTGCCAGCAGCCTCGGGACACCGAACACTGAAGCTTTCTTT. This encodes CASSLGTPNTEAFF. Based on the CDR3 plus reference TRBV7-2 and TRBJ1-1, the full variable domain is GAGVSQSPSNKVTEKGKDVELRCDPISGHTALYWYRQSLGQGLEFLIYFQGNSAPDKSGLPSDRFSAERTGGSVSTLTIQRTQQEDSAVYLCASSLGTPNTEAFFGQGTRLTVV.

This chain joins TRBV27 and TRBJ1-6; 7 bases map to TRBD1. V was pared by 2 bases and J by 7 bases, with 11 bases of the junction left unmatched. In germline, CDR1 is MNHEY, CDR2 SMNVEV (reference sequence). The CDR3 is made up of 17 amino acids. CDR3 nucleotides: TGTGCCAGCAGTTTAGATCCCAGGGGGTCTATAAATTCACCCCTCCACTTT. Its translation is CASSLDPRGSINSPLHF.

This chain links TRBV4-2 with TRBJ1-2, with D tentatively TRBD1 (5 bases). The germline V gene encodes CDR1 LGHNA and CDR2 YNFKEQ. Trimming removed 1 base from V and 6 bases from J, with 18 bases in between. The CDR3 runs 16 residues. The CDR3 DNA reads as TGTGCCAGCAGCCAAGCCATCGACAGCGTTCGGAATGGCTACACCTTC. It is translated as CASSQAIDSVRNGYTF.

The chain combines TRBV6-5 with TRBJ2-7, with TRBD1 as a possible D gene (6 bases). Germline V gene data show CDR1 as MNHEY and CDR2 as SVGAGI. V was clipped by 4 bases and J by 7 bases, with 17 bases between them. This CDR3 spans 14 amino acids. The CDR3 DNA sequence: TGTGCCAGCAGTTCTCCACAGGGCCTCGTGGAGCAGTACTTC. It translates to CASSSPQGLVEQYF.

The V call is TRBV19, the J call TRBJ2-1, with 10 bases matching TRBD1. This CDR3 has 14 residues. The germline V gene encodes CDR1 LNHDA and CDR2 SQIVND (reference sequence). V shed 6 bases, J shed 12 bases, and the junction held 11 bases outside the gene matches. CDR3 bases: TGTGCCAGTAGAAGGGACAGGGGACACCACGGGCAGTTCTTC. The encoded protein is CASRRDRGHHGQFF.

The CDR3 nucleotides read TGTGCCAGCAGTTTGTCGACAGGGGGCGGAGAAGAAAAACTGTTTTTT. As protein: CASSLSTGGGEEKLFF. The chain recombines TRBV28 with TRBJ1-4; 10 nucleotides line up with TRBD1. The J segment lost 8 bases and the V segment lost 3 bases, leaving 9 bases of the junction unmatched. Germline V gives CDR1 MDHEN, CDR2 SYDVKM. This CDR3 has 16 residues.

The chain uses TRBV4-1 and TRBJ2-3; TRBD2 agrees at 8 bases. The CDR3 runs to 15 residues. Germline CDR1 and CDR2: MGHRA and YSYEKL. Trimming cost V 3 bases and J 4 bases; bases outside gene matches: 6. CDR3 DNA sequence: TGCGCCAGCAGCCAGAGAGCGGGAGTGTCAGATACGCAGTATTTT. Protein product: CASSQRAGVSDTQYF.

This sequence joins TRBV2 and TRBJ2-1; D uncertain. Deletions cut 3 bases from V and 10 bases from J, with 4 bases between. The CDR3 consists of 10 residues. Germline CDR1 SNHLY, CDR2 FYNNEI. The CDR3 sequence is CASSDYEQFF. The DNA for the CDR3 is TGTGCCAGCAGTGACTACGAGCAGTTCTTC.

The CDR3 DNA follows: TGTGCCAGCTCACCACTGCAATTAGCGGGGGTCGGAGATACGCAGTATTTT. Its translation is CASSPLQLAGVGDTQYF. This rearrangement joins TRBV18 to TRBJ2-3; 9 bases are a match to TRBD2. The CDR3 extends over 17 amino acids. The J segment lost 5 bases and the V segment lost 1 base, leaving 10 bases of the junction unmatched. The germline gives CDR1 KGHSH, CDR2 LQKENI.

The chain's CDR3 is CASSLFAGGREGHEQYF. DNA of the CDR3: TGTGCCAGCAGCTTATTTGCCGGCGGGCGGGAGGGCCACGAGCAGTACTTC. V usage is TRBV7-9 and J usage is TRBJ2-7; 9 nucleotides match TRBD2. Germline-derived CDR1 and CDR2 are SEHNR and FQNEAQ (reference sequence). Trimming removed 2 bases from V and 5 bases from J; junction bases left unmatched: 13. The CDR3 spans 17 residues.

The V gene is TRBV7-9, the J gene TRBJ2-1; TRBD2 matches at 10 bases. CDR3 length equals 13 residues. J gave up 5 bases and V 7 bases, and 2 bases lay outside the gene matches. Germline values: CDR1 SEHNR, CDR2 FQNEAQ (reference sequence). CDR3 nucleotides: TGTGCCAGCAACCTAGCGGGAGACAATGAGCAGTTCTTC. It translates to CASNLAGDNEQFF.

CDR3 residues: CASSQVGLAGLGEQYF. The CDR3 nucleotides read TGCGCCAGCAGCCAAGTCGGACTAGCGGGACTTGGCGAGCAGTACTTC. The rearrangement joins TRBV4-1 to TRBJ2-7; 12 bases fit TRBD2. The CDR3 contains 16 residues. Germline CDR1 reads MGHRA; CDR2 reads YSYEKL. Trimming removed 1 base from V and 6 bases from J; junction bases left unmatched: 7.

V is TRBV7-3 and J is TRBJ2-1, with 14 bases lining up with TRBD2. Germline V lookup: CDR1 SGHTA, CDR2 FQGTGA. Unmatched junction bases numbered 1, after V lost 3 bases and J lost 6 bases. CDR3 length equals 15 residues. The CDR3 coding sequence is TGTGCCAGCAGCTTGACTAGCGGGGGGGCCAATGAGCAGTTCTTC. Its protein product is CASSLTSGGANEQFF.

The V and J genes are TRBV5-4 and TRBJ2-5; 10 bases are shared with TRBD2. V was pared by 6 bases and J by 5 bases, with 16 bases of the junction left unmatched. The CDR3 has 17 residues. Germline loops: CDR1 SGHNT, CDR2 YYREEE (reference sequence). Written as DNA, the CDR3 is TGTGCCAGCACCACCTCTCGGGCTAGCGGGGGTGGGGAGACCCAGTACTTC. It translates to CASTTSRASGGGETQYF. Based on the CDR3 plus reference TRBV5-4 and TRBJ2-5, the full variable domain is ETGVTQSPTHLIKTRGQQVTLRCSSQSGHNTVSWYQQALGQGPQFIFQYYREEENGRGNFPPRFSGLQFPNYSSELNVNALELDDSALYLCASTTSRASGGGETQYFGPGTRLLVL.

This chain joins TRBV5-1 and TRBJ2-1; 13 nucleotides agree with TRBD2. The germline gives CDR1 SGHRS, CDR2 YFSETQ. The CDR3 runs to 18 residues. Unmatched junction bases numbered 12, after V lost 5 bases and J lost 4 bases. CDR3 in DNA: TGCGCCAGCAGTCCACGGACTAGCGGGAGCGCCTCGTACAATGAGCAGTTCTTC. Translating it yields CASSPRTSGSASYNEQFF.

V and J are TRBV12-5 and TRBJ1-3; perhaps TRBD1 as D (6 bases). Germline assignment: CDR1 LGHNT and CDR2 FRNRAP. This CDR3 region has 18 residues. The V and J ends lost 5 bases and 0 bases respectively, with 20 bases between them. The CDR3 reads CASGPGYAGTLSGNTIYF. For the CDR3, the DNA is TGTGCTAGTGGTCCCGGATACGCCGGGACACTCTCTGGAAACACCATATATTTT.